The 27 T cell receptor beta chains listed next were all sequenced from one sample in a study of blood T cell repertoires in COVID-19. The assay was immunoSEQ multiplex PCR, and TCRdb's table has in-frame clones only and misses some. This repertoire shows roughly 500,000 clones, 89% found once; its top ten account for approximately 0.9%. The material sequenced was peripheral blood. These receptors were obtained from a man between 18 and 29 years old with COVID-19, enrolled during active disease.

The V call is TRBV9, the J call TRBJ2-3; a possible D gene is TRBD2 (5 bases). Between the trimmed V and J ends, which lost 0 bases and 1 base, there was a span of 9 bases. The length of the CDR3 is 15 residues. Looked up from germline, CDR1 is SGDLS and CDR2 is YYNGEE. This chain's CDR3 is CASSVELEGTDTQYF. For the CDR3, the DNA is TGTGCCAGCAGCGTAGAGTTGGAGGGCACAGATACGCAGTATTTT.

The rearrangement joins TRBV3-1 (or the pseudogene TRBV3-2) to TRBJ2-1; TRBD1 agrees at 7 bases. Unmatched junction bases numbered 15, after V lost 7 bases and J lost 6 bases. Germline V gene data show CDR1 as LGHDT and CDR2 as YNNKEL (reference sequence). There are 16 residues in the CDR3. This CDR3 is CASTTYRQGGGNEQFF. CDR3 sequence (DNA): TGTGCCAGCACCACATACCGACAGGGTGGGGGCAATGAGCAGTTCTTC.

This chain links TRBV6-2 or TRBV6-3 with TRBJ2-5, with 7 positions matching TRBD2. CDR3 size: 14 residues. J was trimmed by 5 bases and V by 5 bases; bases with no gene match: 8. Germline V gene data show CDR1 as MNHEY and CDR2 as SVGEGT. The CDR3 reads CASSQLARAETQYF. The CDR3 nucleotides read TGTGCCAGCAGTCAACTAGCGAGGGCGGAGACCCAGTACTTC.

The chain couples TRBV28 to TRBJ2-1; 8 bases match TRBD2. V dropped 10 bases and J dropped 3; count of bases not matched to a gene: 5. This CDR3 has 13 residues. Germline V gene lookup returns CDR1 MDHEN and CDR2 SYDVKM. CDR3 amino acids: CATRLAGYNEQFF. Written as DNA, the CDR3 is TGTGCCACCAGGCTAGCGGGCTACAATGAGCAGTTCTTC.

The chain is built from TRBV27 and TRBJ2-2; weak D call: TRBD2 (5 bases). Trimming stripped 2 bases from V and 8 bases from J, with 6 bases between. Germline values: CDR1 MNHEY, CDR2 SMNVEV (reference sequence). The CDR3 sequence is 12 residues long. The CDR3 spells CASSLRGGELFF. CDR3 bases: TGTGCCAGCAGTTTAAGAGGGGGGGAGCTGTTTTTT.

The V gene is TRBV3-1 (or the pseudogene TRBV3-2), the J gene TRBJ1-1; 7 bases fit TRBD1. The CDR3 has 14 residues. Trimming cost V 2 bases and J 1 base; bases outside gene matches: 1. CDR1 is LGHDT, CDR2 YNNKEL, per germline (reference sequence). For the CDR3, the DNA is TGTGCCAGCAGCCAAAGACAGGGGAACACTGAAGCTTTCTTT. It codes for CASSQRQGNTEAFF.

The rearrangement uses TRBV19 and TRBJ1-5; the match to TRBD1 covers 9 bases. With V trimmed by 6 bases and J by 0 bases, 3 bases remained unmatched. The CDR3 has 15 amino acids. Germline V gene sequence: CDR1 LNHDA, CDR2 SQIVND (reference sequence). CDR3 sequence reads: CASSRTGVSNQPQHF. As DNA, the CDR3 is TGTGCCAGTAGCCGGACAGGGGTTAGCAATCAGCCCCAGCATTTT.

This chain links TRBV4-1 with TRBJ2-2; TRBD1 is a possible D gene (6 bases). This CDR3 spans 14 amino acids. With 4 bases removed from V and 2 bases from J, the gap between germline ends came to 8 bases. Germline V CDR1 and CDR2: MGHRA, YSYEKL. Here the CDR3 DNA reads TGCGCCAGCAGCCGACAGGAAAACACCGGGGAGCTGTTTTTT. Amino acids: CASSRQENTGELFF.

The chain couples TRBV20-1 to TRBJ1-2, with D unclear. Germline CDR1 and CDR2: DFQATT and SNEGSKA (reference sequence). The CDR3 runs 11 residues. The V gene lost 2 bases and the J gene lost 3 bases, with 4 bases spanning the gap. The CDR3 reads CSARRDYGYTF. CDR3 in DNA: TGCAGTGCTAGACGCGACTATGGCTACACCTTC.

The chain uses TRBV10-2 and TRBJ2-1, with 8 bases identical to TRBD1. Germline assignment: CDR1 WSHSY and CDR2 SAAADI. The CDR3 consists of 13 residues. Unmatched junction bases numbered 9, after V lost 10 bases and J lost 7 bases. The chain's CDR3 is CATANWTGNEQFF. DNA of the CDR3: TGCGCCACCGCAAATTGGACAGGGAATGAGCAGTTCTTC.

V usage is TRBV5-6 and J usage is TRBJ1-2, with TRBD1 matching 8 bases. V was pared by 0 bases and J by 7 bases, with 8 bases of the junction left unmatched. Germline CDR1 is SGHDT and CDR2 is YYEEEE. The CDR3 contains 15 residues. The CDR3 here is CASSLADRGVRGYTF. In DNA, the CDR3 is TGTGCCAGCAGCTTGGCCGACAGGGGTGTTCGTGGCTACACCTTC.

The sample holds one count of this clone. The CDR3 nucleotides are TGTGCCAGCAGCCCCCTTTTCAGTGGCAATGAGCAGTTCTTC. Its protein is CASSPLFSGNEQFF. V and J are TRBV5-4 and TRBJ2-1; D is unresolved. The CDR3 has 14 residues. Trimming pared 4 bases from V and 6 bases from J, leaving 14 bases between. CDR1 SGHNT and CDR2 YYREEE come from the germline V gene (reference sequence).

The chain links TRBV10-3 to TRBJ2-1, with 10 bases aligning to TRBD2. V gave up 5 bases and J gave up 6 bases; unmatched junction bases: 16. Germline V gives CDR1 ENHRY, CDR2 SYGVKD. This CDR3 contains 18 residues. The DNA of the CDR3 is TGTGCCATCAGTAACGCTAGCGGGAGTTCCACTACAGCCAATGAGCAGTTCTTC. Protein: CAISNASGSSTTANEQFF.

V is TRBV9 and J is TRBJ1-2; 11 positions agree with TRBD1. V was clipped by 4 bases and J by 4 bases; unmatched bases: 15. Germline CDR1 reads SGDLS; CDR2 reads YYNGEE. This CDR3 comprises 18 residues. This CDR3 is CASSPQPWTGGAGYGYTF. CDR3 bases: TGTGCCAGCAGCCCCCAACCGTGGACAGGGGGCGCAGGCTATGGCTACACCTTC.

This clone was seen only a few times. The CDR3 is CASSTTSGRSTDTQYF. CDR3 DNA sequence: TGTGCCAGTAGTACAACTAGCGGGAGGAGCACAGATACGCAGTATTTT. The V call is TRBV19, the J call TRBJ2-3, with 12 bases fitting TRBD2. Germline V CDR1 and CDR2: LNHDA, SQIVND (reference sequence). The CDR3 runs to 16 residues. J lost 0 bases, V lost 4 bases, and 2 bases had no gene match. Looking up the rest from reference TRBV19 and TRBJ2-3 gives the full variable domain: DGGITQSPKYLFRKEGQNVTLSCEQNLNHDAMYWYRQDPGQGLRLIYYSQIVNDFQKGDIAEGYSVSREKKESFPLTVTSAQKNPTAFYLCASSTTSGRSTDTQYFGPGTRLTVL.

This clone appeared once. V usage is TRBV19 and J usage is TRBJ1-5, with 7 nucleotides matching TRBD1. There are 15 residues in the CDR3. The germline CDR1 and CDR2 sequences are LNHDA and SQIVND (reference sequence). V trimming: 3 bases; J trimming: 4 bases; junction bases outside the gene matches: 6. This CDR3 is CASSMGTRGNQPQHF. CDR3 DNA: TGTGCCAGTAGTATGGGAACCAGGGGGAATCAGCCCCAGCATTTT.

The rearrangement joins TRBV24-1 to TRBJ2-2, with 7 bases that match TRBD1. There are 18 residues in the CDR3. With 1 base clipped from V and 2 bases from J, the junction kept 9 bases outside the gene matches. Germline V lookup: CDR1 KGHDR, CDR2 SFDVKD. The CDR3 protein is CATSDLRGGRINTGELFF. DNA of the CDR3: TGTGCCACCAGTGATTTAAGAGGGGGCCGTATTAACACCGGGGAGCTGTTTTTT.

This sequence joins TRBV20-1 and TRBJ2-5; TRBD2 matches 10 bases. There are 15 residues in the CDR3. V lost 3 bases to trimming and J lost 1 base; unmatched junction nucleotides: 5. Germline V gives CDR1 DFQATT, CDR2 SNEGSKA (reference sequence). The CDR3 bases are TGCAGTGCTAGTCTAGCGGGAGAAATCCAAGAGACCCAGTACTTC. Translation: CSASLAGEIQETQYF.

The count of this clone is one. V and J are TRBV5-1 and TRBJ2-2; D call uncertain. The germline gives CDR1 SGHRS, CDR2 YFSETQ. CDR3 length equals 13 residues. V was cut by 4 bases and J by 2 bases, with 6 bases left in between. The CDR3 DNA follows: TGCGCCAGCAGCACAATTAACACCGGGGAGCTGTTTTTT. It encodes CASSTINTGELFF.

The J gene is TRBJ1-6, the V gene TRBV7-6; D not certain. The CDR3 is 16 amino acids. Germline CDR1 and CDR2: SGHVS and FNYEAQ. Trimming took 5 bases from V and 0 from J, leaving 11 bases between them. The DNA of the CDR3 is TGTGCCAGCAGCCCCGCCGGTGCCTCCTATAATTCACCCCTCCACTTT. Translation: CASSPAGASYNSPLHF. Full variable domain (remainder filled in from reference TRBV7-6 and TRBJ1-6): GAGVSQSPRYKVTKRGQDVALRCDPISGHVSLYWYRQALGQGPEFLTYFNYEAQQDKSGLPNDRFSAERPEGSISTLTIQRTEQRDSAMYRCASSPAGASYNSPLHFGNGTRLTVT.

V gene TRBV2 combines with J gene TRBJ2-3; no firm D call. The CDR3 is 14 amino acids. Trimming left V 6 bases short and J 1 base short, with 11 bases between. Germline V gene sequence: CDR1 SNHLY, CDR2 FYNNEI. The CDR3: CASSEQVGTDTQYF. The CDR3, as DNA: TGTGCCAGCAGCGAGCAGGTTGGCACAGATACGCAGTATTTT.

The chain recombines TRBV24-1 with TRBJ1-5, with 7 nucleotides matching TRBD1. The germline V gene has CDR1 KGHDR and CDR2 SFDVKD. The CDR3 has 15 residues. Trimming at V came to 10 bases and at J to 0 bases, leaving 8 bases not matched to a gene. CDR3 in amino acids: CATGTVGYSNQPQHF. The CDR3 DNA follows: TGTGCCACAGGGACAGTTGGTTATAGCAATCAGCCCCAGCATTTT.

The CDR3 sequence: CASSLGFAGSSYEQYF. The CDR3 DNA sequence: TGTGCCAGCAGCTTAGGTTTCGCGGGAAGCTCCTACGAGCAGTACTTC. The rearrangement joins TRBV7-9 to TRBJ2-7, with D perhaps matching TRBD2 (6 bases). Deletions cut 1 base from V and 0 bases from J, with 13 bases between. Germline V gives CDR1 SEHNR, CDR2 FQNEAQ (reference sequence). The CDR3 is 16 amino acids. Looking up the rest from reference TRBV7-9 and TRBJ2-7 gives the full variable domain: DTGVSQNPRHKITKRGQNVTFRCDPISEHNRLYWYRQTLGQGPEFLTYFQNEAQLEKSRLLSDRFSAERPKGSFSTLEIQRTEQGDSAMYLCASSLGFAGSSYEQYFGPGTRLTVT.

The chain joins TRBV6-4 to TRBJ1-2, with 7 positions matching TRBD1. The CDR3 is 12 residues long. Germline loops: CDR1 MRHNA, CDR2 SNTAGT. CDR3 sequence reads: CAAGETGSGYTF. As DNA, the CDR3 is TGTGCAGCTGGGGAGACAGGGTCGGGCTACACCTTC.

The chain employs TRBV4-2 and TRBJ2-7; possible D gene TRBD1, 6 bases. The CDR3 runs to 14 residues. The germline CDR1 and CDR2 sequences are LGHNA and YNFKEQ. The V end lost 1 base, the J end lost 1 base, and 8 bases lay between the germline ends. CDR3: CASSQGQGSYEQYF. The CDR3, as DNA: TGTGCCAGCAGCCAAGGCCAGGGGTCCTACGAGCAGTACTTC.

The chain couples TRBV6-5 to TRBJ1-2, with D maybe TRBD1 (6 bases). This CDR3 has 16 residues. V gave up 4 bases and J gave up 4 bases, with 19 bases separating them. CDR1 and CDR2 (germline): MNHEY, SVGAGI. In DNA, the CDR3 is TGTGCCAGCAGTTTGGAACCCCCGGGGGGCCCCTATGGCTACACCTTC. It encodes CASSLEPPGGPYGYTF.

DNA for the CDR3: TGTGCCAGCAGCCGCACTACTCTAGCCAAAAACATTCAGTACTTC. It encodes CASSRTTLAKNIQYF. V and J are TRBV13 and TRBJ2-4; D is unresolved. Germline V gene data show CDR1 as PRHDT and CDR2 as FYEKMQ (reference sequence). Trimming took 5 bases from V and 0 from J, leaving 11 bases between them. The CDR3 is made up of 15 amino acids.